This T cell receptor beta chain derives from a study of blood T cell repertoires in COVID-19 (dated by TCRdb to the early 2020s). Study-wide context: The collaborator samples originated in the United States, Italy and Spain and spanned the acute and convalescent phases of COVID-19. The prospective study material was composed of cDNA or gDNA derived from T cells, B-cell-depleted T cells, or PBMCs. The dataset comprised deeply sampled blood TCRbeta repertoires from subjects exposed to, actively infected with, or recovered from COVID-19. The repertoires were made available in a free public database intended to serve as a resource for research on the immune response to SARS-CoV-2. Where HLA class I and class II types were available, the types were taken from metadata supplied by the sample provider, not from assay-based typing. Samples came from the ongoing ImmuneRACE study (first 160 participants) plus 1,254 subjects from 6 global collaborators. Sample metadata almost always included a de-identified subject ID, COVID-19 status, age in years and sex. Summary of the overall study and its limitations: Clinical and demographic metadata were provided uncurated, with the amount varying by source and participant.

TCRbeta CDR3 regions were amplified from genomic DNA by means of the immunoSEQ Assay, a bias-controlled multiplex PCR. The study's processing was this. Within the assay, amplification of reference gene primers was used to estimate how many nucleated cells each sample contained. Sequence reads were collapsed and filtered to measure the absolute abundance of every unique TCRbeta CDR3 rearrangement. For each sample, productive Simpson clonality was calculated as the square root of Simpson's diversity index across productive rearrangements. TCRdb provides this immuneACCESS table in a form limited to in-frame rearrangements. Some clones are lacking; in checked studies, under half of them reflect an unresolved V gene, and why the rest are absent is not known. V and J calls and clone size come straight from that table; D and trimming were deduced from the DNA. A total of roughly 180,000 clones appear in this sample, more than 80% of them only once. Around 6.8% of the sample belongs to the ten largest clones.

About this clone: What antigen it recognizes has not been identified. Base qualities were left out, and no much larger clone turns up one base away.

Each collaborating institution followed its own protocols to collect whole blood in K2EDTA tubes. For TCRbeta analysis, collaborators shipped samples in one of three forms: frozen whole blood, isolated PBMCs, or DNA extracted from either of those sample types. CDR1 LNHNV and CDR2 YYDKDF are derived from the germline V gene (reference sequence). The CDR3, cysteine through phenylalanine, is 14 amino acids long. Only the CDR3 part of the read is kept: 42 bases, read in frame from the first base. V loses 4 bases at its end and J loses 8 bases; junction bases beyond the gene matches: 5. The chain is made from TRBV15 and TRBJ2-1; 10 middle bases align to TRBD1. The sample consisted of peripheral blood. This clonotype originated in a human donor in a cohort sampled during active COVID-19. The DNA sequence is TGTGCCACCAGCATACGTGGGACAGGGGATGAGCAGTTCTTC. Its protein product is CATSIRGTGDEQFF.